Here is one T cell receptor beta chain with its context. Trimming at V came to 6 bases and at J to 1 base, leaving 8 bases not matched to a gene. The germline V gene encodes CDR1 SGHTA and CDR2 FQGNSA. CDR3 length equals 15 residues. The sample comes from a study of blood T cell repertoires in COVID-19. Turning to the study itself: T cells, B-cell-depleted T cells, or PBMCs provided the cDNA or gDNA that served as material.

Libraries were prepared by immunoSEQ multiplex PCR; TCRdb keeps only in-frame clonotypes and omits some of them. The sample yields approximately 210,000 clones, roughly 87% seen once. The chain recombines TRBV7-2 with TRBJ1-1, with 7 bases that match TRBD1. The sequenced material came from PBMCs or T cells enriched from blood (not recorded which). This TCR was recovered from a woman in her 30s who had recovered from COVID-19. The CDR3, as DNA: TGTGCCAGCAGAAAAAGACAGGGAACGAACACTGAAGCTTTCTTT. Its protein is CASRKRQGTNTEAFF.